These 26 T cell receptor beta chains were sequenced from one sample in a study of regulatory T cells in long-lasting Graves disease. Investigators prepared the TCR beta libraries by applying iRepertoire HTBI primers and Arm-PCR of CDR3 regions. TCRdb ran MiXCR on the multiplex PCR reads and lists one entry per CDR3 protein. This table has 400,000 to 500,000 distinct CDR3 sequences, about 17% appearing once. Time point here: newly diagnosed GD, antithyroid drugs for less than 3 months. There was RNA extracted from PBMCs, and the TCR library was made from it. This sample was shared with a second study, whose subject was T cells in Graves' hyperthyroidism and ophthalmopathy.

Sequencing was performed on peripheral blood mononuclear cells (PBMCs), taken at new diagnosis, from a patient treated with antithyroid drugs. Receptors originate from a woman in her 30s with Graves disease.

This clonotype appeared a single time. The CDR3 is CSARGGGGVAGELFF. The CDR3 nucleotides read TGCAGTGCTAGAGGTGGGGGGGGGGTGGCCGGGGAGCTGTTTTTT. The chain is built from TRBV20-1 and TRBJ2-2; 7 bases match TRBD2. The V and J ends lost 1 base and 6 bases, in that order; junction bases with no gene match: 8. This CDR3 comprises 15 residues. Germline CDR1 reads DFQATT; CDR2 reads SNEGSKA (reference sequence).

This clonotype has a handful of counts. The V and J genes are TRBV9 and TRBJ1-1, with D unresolved. The CDR3 has 16 amino acids. V dropped 4 bases and J dropped 4 bases, with 20 bases sitting between them. Germline CDR1 and CDR2: SGDLS and YYNGEE. The CDR3, as DNA: TGTGCCAGCAGCCCCCTGAACGGCGGACGTGTCACTGAAGCTTTCTTT. This translates into CASSPLNGGRVTEAFF.

With regard to this clonotype: It may be a read error: a sequence one base away is much more abundant. Since no conserved phenylalanine or tryptophan closes the CDR3, a read error is the likely cause. The J gene is TRBJ2-3, the V gene TRBV20-1; D ambiguous. CDR1 is DFQATT, CDR2 SNEGSKA, per germline (reference sequence). V was clipped by 4 bases and J by 0 bases, with 8 bases between them. The CDR3 consists of 13 residues. The CDR3 DNA reads TGCAGTGCTACCAGGTCTAGCACAGATACGCAGTATTCT. Translated, it gives CSATRSSTDTQYS.

This clonotype came up many times. The chain has TRBV2 and TRBJ1-1; tentatively, D is TRBD1 (5 bases). The CDR3 loop spans 15 amino acids. Germline assignment: CDR1 SNHLY and CDR2 FYNNEI. V gave up 7 bases and J gave up 1 base, with 16 bases separating them. In nucleotides, the CDR3 is TGTGCCAGCATGTGGGGGAGCCTCAAGAACACTGAAGCTTTCTTT. Translation: CASMWGSLKNTEAFF.

The sample holds many counts of this clonotype. The V and J genes are TRBV27 and TRBJ2-7; 9 bases are a match to TRBD1. This CDR3 has 15 amino acids. Germline-derived CDR1 and CDR2 are MNHEY and SMNVEV (reference sequence). V shed 5 bases and J 5 bases; nucleotides not matched to a gene: 10. CDR3 amino acids: CASSTPGQGGHEQYF. The DNA of the CDR3 is TGTGCCAGCAGTACTCCGGGACAGGGAGGCCACGAGCAGTACTTC.

This clonotype appeared many times. This chain uses TRBV27 with TRBJ2-7; TRBD2 matches at 10 bases. Per the germline V gene, CDR1 is MNHEY and CDR2 is SMNVEV (reference sequence). V lost 4 bases and J lost 3; bases outside the gene matches: 12. The CDR3 is 17 amino acids. The CDR3 protein is CASSSRAGGPISYEQYF. The CDR3 region has the DNA TGTGCCAGCAGTTCCAGAGCGGGAGGGCCCATTAGCTACGAGCAGTACTTC.

At least ten counts were recorded for this clonotype. The gene calls are TRBV7-6 and TRBJ2-1, with a possible D match to TRBD1 (6 bases). V was pared by 0 bases and J by 7 bases, with 16 bases between. Looked up from germline, CDR1 is SGHVS and CDR2 is FNYEAQ. The CDR3 totals 16 residues. The CDR3 region is CASSLAYRERLNEQFF. CDR3 DNA sequence: TGTGCCAGCAGCTTAGCGTACAGGGAGAGGTTGAATGAGCAGTTCTTC.

This rearrangement joins TRBV7-9 to TRBJ2-3; 9 bases line up with TRBD2. The CDR3 runs to 17 residues. From germline, CDR1 is SEHNR and CDR2 FQNEAQ (reference sequence). V dropped 5 bases and J dropped 2; count of bases not matched to a gene: 11. The CDR3 nucleotides are TGTGCCAGCAGCATCGGGACTAGCCAGACTTCCACAGATACGCAGTATTTT. Translated, it gives CASSIGTSQTSTDTQYF.

This clonotype was observed at least ten times. This chain links TRBV14 with TRBJ2-5; D unresolved. The CDR3 length is 14 residues. V gave up 2 bases and J gave up 5 bases, with 12 bases separating them. Germline V gives CDR1 SGHDN, CDR2 FVKESK. Written as DNA, the CDR3 is TGTGCCAGCAGCCAACTCGTCTACCCGGAGACCCAGTACTTC. This codes for CASSQLVYPETQYF.

In its sample, this clonotype was seen a few times. The gene calls are TRBV7-2 and TRBJ2-3; 8 bases align to TRBD1. There are 15 residues in the CDR3. V gave up 5 bases and J gave up 4 bases; unmatched junction bases: 8. Germline V gene lookup returns CDR1 SGHTA and CDR2 FQGNSA. CDR3 DNA: TGTGCCAGCAGCCTAGACAGGGGTGGAGCAGATACGCAGTATTTT. Amino acid sequence: CASSLDRGGADTQYF.

This clonotype was counted many times. The V call is TRBV12-3 or TRBV12-4, the J call TRBJ1-4; D is ambiguous. Trimming left V 10 bases short and J 7 bases short, with 13 bases between. The CDR3 length is 12 residues. CDR3 in amino acids: CATALRIEKLFF. The CDR3 bases are TGTGCCACCGCCCTAAGGATTGAAAAACTGTTTTTT.

This clonotype has only one observation. V is TRBV11-2 and J is TRBJ2-1; 7 bases fit TRBD2. Trimming removed 3 bases from V and 9 bases from J; junction bases left unmatched: 8. From germline, CDR1 is SGHAT and CDR2 FQNNGV. The CDR3 consists of 14 residues. CDR3: CASSFGIAGLEQFF. For the CDR3, the DNA is TGTGCCAGCAGCTTTGGAATAGCGGGTCTTGAGCAGTTCTTC. The whole variable domain, remainder taken from reference TRBV11-2 and TRBJ2-1, is EAGVAQSPRYKIIEKRQSVAFWCNPISGHATLYWYQQILGQGPKLLIQFQNNGVVDDSQLPKDRFSAERLKGVDSTLKIQPAKLEDSAVYLCASSFGIAGLEQFFGPGTRLTVL.

This clonotype has more than one count but fewer than ten. This rearrangement joins TRBV19 to TRBJ2-1, with D uncertain. Trimming pared 6 bases from V and 0 bases from J, leaving 12 bases between. Per the germline V gene, CDR1 is LNHDA and CDR2 is SQIVND (reference sequence). This CDR3 comprises 15 residues. Written as DNA, the CDR3 is TGTGCCAGTAGGAGACTGGTTAGCTCCTACAATGAGCAGTTCTTC. Its translation is CASRRLVSSYNEQFF.

This clonotype was seen at least ten times. The genes are TRBV13 and TRBJ2-1; the D gene is possibly TRBD2 (6 bases). Germline CDR1 PRHDT, CDR2 FYEKMQ (reference sequence). Trimming pared 0 bases from V and 0 bases from J, leaving 9 bases between. The CDR3 sequence is 16 residues long. CDR3 in amino acids: CASSLGRGSSYNEQFF. The CDR3 nucleotides read TGTGCCAGCAGCTTAGGCCGGGGGAGCTCCTACAATGAGCAGTTCTTC.

The V call is TRBV20-1, the J call TRBJ1-3; D is unresolved. This CDR3 contains 13 residues. From germline, CDR1 is DFQATT and CDR2 SNEGSKA (reference sequence). Trimming shortened V by 6 bases and J by 0 bases, and 9 bases separated the two germline ends. The CDR3 region has the DNA TGCAGTGCCCCAAAGGACTCTGGAAACACCATATATTTT. Translated, it gives CSAPKDSGNTIYF.

This clonotype was found many times. The chain carries TRBV7-9 and TRBJ2-1; no clear D gene. Germline V lookup: CDR1 SEHNR, CDR2 FQNEAQ (reference sequence). The V end was cut by 5 bases, the J end by 6 bases, with 11 bases between. CDR3 length: 13 amino acids. CDR3: CASSPFIRNEQFF. DNA for the CDR3: TGTGCCAGCAGCCCCTTCATACGCAATGAGCAGTTCTTC.

There are many counts of this clonotype. The chain joins TRBV30 to TRBJ1-1, with a tentative D call TRBD1 (5 bases). Trimming removed 2 bases from V and 4 bases from J, with 14 bases in between. CDR1 and CDR2 from the germline V gene are GTSNPN and SVGIG (reference sequence). The CDR3 contains 14 residues. The CDR3 DNA reads TGTGCCTGGAGTCTCTCAGGGAGGACCACTGAAGCTTTCTTT. As protein: CAWSLSGRTTEAFF.

This clonotype was detected only a few times. The rearrangement uses TRBV28 and TRBJ2-6; TRBD1 or TRBD2 may be the D gene (6 bases each). The V and J ends lost 6 bases and 0 bases respectively, with 12 bases between them. Per the germline V gene, CDR1 is MDHEN and CDR2 is SYDVKM. The CDR3 covers 16 residues. The CDR3 nucleotides read TGTGCCAGCAGAGAGGGGGACTTCTCTGGGGCCAACGTCCTGACTTTC. Translated, it gives CASREGDFSGANVLTF.

This clonotype came up many times. The J gene is TRBJ2-1, the V gene TRBV10-3; a possible D gene is TRBD1 (6 bases). This CDR3 has 19 amino acids. The V gene lost 7 bases and the J gene lost 2 bases, with 27 bases spanning the gap. Germline CDR1 and CDR2: ENHRY and SYGVKD. The CDR3 nucleotides are TGTGCCATCAATATGACCCTTCGGGGATGGGGGCGAACCTACAATGAGCAGTTCTTC. Translating gives CAINMTLRGWGRTYNEQFF.

There are a few counts of this clonotype. This chain links TRBV30 with TRBJ1-2, with a possible D match to TRBD1 (5 bases). The V gene lost 4 bases and the J gene lost 2 bases, with 17 bases spanning the gap. CDR1 GTSNPN and CDR2 SVGIG come from the germline V gene (reference sequence). The CDR3 covers 15 residues. CDR3 amino acids: CAWIPQAGLNYGYTF. CDR3 coding DNA: TGTGCCTGGATCCCACAGGCCGGCCTAAACTATGGCTACACCTTC.

This chain joins TRBV6-1 and TRBJ2-2; no clear D gene. This CDR3 spans 14 amino acids. In germline, CDR1 is MNHNS, CDR2 SASEGT. V was pared by 4 bases and J by 0 bases, with 6 bases between. As DNA, the CDR3 is TGTGCCAGCAGTGCCGAATCGAACACCGGGGAGCTGTTTTTT. Its translation: CASSAESNTGELFF.

This chain uses TRBV9 with TRBJ2-7; tentatively, D is TRBD1 or TRBD2 (6 bases each). V was trimmed by 1 base and J by 3 bases, leaving 14 bases between them. This CDR3 spans 15 amino acids. Germline V gene lookup returns CDR1 SGDLS and CDR2 YYNGEE. CDR3 coding DNA: TGTGCCAGCAGCGTATCGGGGGCACCAAGCTACGAGCAGTACTTC. Its translation: CASSVSGAPSYEQYF.

This clonotype was recorded at least ten times. The chain links TRBV28 to TRBJ2-5; D is uncertain. The CDR3 totals 11 residues. Germline lookup yields CDR1 MDHEN and CDR2 SYDVKM. The germline V and J ends were trimmed by 3 bases and 5 bases, with 4 bases remaining between them. This chain's CDR3 is CASSFKETQYF. The CDR3 nucleotides are TGTGCCAGCAGTTTCAAGGAGACCCAGTACTTC.

This clonotype was observed at least ten times. This chain uses TRBV13 with TRBJ2-1, with D maybe TRBD2 (6 bases). The V end lost 5 bases, the J end lost 0 bases, and 14 bases lay between the germline ends. CDR3 size: 16 residues. Germline lookup yields CDR1 PRHDT and CDR2 FYEKMQ (reference sequence). As DNA, the CDR3 is TGTGCCAGCAGCCCGGAGGGGCCGAGCTCCTACAATGAGCAGTTCTTC. Encoded protein: CASSPEGPSSYNEQFF.

The chain uses TRBV19 and TRBJ1-5; TRBD1 aligns across 8 bases. The CDR3 totals 15 residues. With V trimmed by 4 bases and J by 6 bases, 8 bases remained unmatched. CDR1 and CDR2 from the germline V gene are LNHDA and SQIVND (reference sequence). The CDR3, as DNA: TGTGCCAGTAGTACAGCCACAGGGGGTTTTCAGCCCCAGCATTTT. It encodes CASSTATGGFQPQHF. The full variable domain, in which reference TRBV19 and TRBJ1-5 provide the parts outside the CDR3, is DGGITQSPKYLFRKEGQNVTLSCEQNLNHDAMYWYRQDPGQGLRLIYYSQIVNDFQKGDIAEGYSVSREKKESFPLTVTSAQKNPTAFYLCASSTATGGFQPQHFGDGTRLSIL.

This clonotype showed up just a few times. This chain uses TRBV19 with TRBJ1-1; D uncertain. From germline, CDR1 is LNHDA and CDR2 SQIVND (reference sequence). V lost 4 bases and J lost 2, with 11 bases in between. CDR3 length: 14 residues. The CDR3 loop reads CASSKTETNTEAFF. The CDR3 nucleotides read TGTGCCAGTAGTAAGACCGAAACTAACACTGAAGCTTTCTTT.